These 8 T cell receptor beta chains were sequenced from one sample in a study of blood T cell repertoires in COVID-19. Clones were sequenced by immunoSEQ multiplex PCR, and TCRdb holds only the in-frame ones, with some missing. The sample records 200,000 or so clones, around 80% being singletons. Sequencing used PBMCs or T cells enriched from blood (not recorded which). Receptor source: a man aged 60-69 years who had recovered from COVID-19.

This sequence joins TRBV9 and TRBJ1-1; D is uncertain. The CDR3 covers 14 residues. Germline loops: CDR1 SGDLS, CDR2 YYNGEE. Trimming took 4 bases from V and 1 from J, leaving 11 bases between them. CDR3 coding DNA: TGTGCCAGCAGCCCCGGACTGCAGAACACTGAAGCTTTCTTT. Translating gives CASSPGLQNTEAFF.

This clone was detected once. The chain uses TRBV7-2 and TRBJ2-7, with 8 bases fitting TRBD1. V lost 3 bases to trimming and J lost 3 bases; unmatched junction nucleotides: 1. This CDR3 has 13 residues. CDR1 and CDR2 from the germline V gene are SGHTA and FQGNSA. Written as DNA, the CDR3 is TGTGCCAGCAGCTTTGACAGGGGCTACGAGCAGTACTTC. Protein product: CASSFDRGYEQYF.

The chain is built from TRBV10-2 and TRBJ1-1; TRBD1 agrees at 7 bases. CDR3 length: 14 amino acids. J lost 0 bases, V lost 5 bases, and 3 bases had no gene match. CDR1 and CDR2 (germline): WSHSY, SAAADI. Written as DNA, the CDR3 is TGCGCCAGCAGTTATGACAGGGTGAACACTGAAGCTTTCTTT. It codes for CASSYDRVNTEAFF.

With regard to this clone: This specimen includes other DNA sequences encoding the same CDR3. The chain combines TRBV7-9 with TRBJ2-7, with a weak D call TRBD1 (5 bases). The CDR3 is 14 residues long. The V gene's germline CDR1 is SEHNR and CDR2 FQNEAQ (reference sequence). The V gene lost 5 bases and the J gene lost 0 bases, with 11 bases spanning the gap. The CDR3 here is CASSPRQTSYEQYF. The CDR3 bases are TGTGCCAGCAGCCCCCGACAGACCTCCTACGAGCAGTACTTC.

This chain joins TRBV4-1 and TRBJ1-4; D is uncertain. Deletions cut 0 bases from V and 2 bases from J, with 7 bases between. This CDR3 comprises 15 residues. The germline gives CDR1 MGHRA, CDR2 YSYEKL. CDR3 amino acids: CASSQDGQTNEKLFF. For the CDR3, the DNA is TGCGCCAGCAGCCAAGATGGCCAGACTAATGAAAAACTGTTTTTT.

The chain couples TRBV19 to TRBJ1-1, with unresolved D. There are 14 residues in the CDR3. CDR1 LNHDA and CDR2 SQIVND come from the germline V gene (reference sequence). V gave up 6 bases and J gave up 0 bases, with 11 bases separating them. CDR3 in amino acids: CASSKDSMNTEAFF. CDR3 nucleotide sequence: TGTGCCAGTAGCAAGGACTCCATGAACACTGAAGCTTTCTTT.

This chain links TRBV2 with TRBJ2-3; D is perhaps TRBD1 (7 bases). The CDR3 runs 18 residues. Trimming took off 4 bases at V and 2 bases at J, with 22 bases between the two ends. Germline CDR1 reads SNHLY; CDR2 reads FYNNEI. CDR3 sequence (DNA): TGTGCCAGCAGTGGCAGGGCAGGGGGACTGGAAACCACAGATACGCAGTATTTT. Translating it yields CASSGRAGGLETTDTQYF.

This clone came up a few times. This chain connects TRBV4-3 to TRBJ2-2, with TRBD2 as a possible D gene (6 bases). CDR1 and CDR2 (germline): LGHNA, YSLEER. The CDR3 sequence is 16 residues long. V was pared by 1 base and J by 4 bases, with 13 bases between. CDR3 bases: TGCGCCAGCAGCCAAGGGGGTAGGCGGGGCACCGGGGAGCTGTTTTTT. Protein sequence: CASSQGGRRGTGELFF.